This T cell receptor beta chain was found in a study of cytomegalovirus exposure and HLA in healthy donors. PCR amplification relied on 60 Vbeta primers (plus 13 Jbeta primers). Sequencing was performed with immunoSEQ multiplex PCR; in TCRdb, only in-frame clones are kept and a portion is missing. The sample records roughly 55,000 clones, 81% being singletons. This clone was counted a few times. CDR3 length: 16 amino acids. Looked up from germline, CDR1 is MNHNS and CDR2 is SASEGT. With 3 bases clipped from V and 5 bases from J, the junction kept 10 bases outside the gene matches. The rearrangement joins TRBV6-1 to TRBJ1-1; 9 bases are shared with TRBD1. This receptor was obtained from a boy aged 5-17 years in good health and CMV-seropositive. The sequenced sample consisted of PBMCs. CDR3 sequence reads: CASSDWLGTGSTEAFF. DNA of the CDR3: TGTGCCAGCAGTGACTGGCTAGGGACAGGGTCGACTGAAGCTTTCTTT.